This T cell receptor beta chain was sequenced during a study of cytomegalovirus exposure and HLA in healthy donors. Overall study: Earlier, some 170 million T cells were analyzed, and some 120 million unique TCR beta sequences were found among them. HLA-typed donors contributed 80 million to 85 million unique TCRs, which were held in an early data release.

Likely unrecorded immune exposures existed in these nominally healthy donors. Germline V CDR1 and CDR2: LNHDA, SQIVND (reference sequence). The length of the CDR3 is 15 residues. Losses at the gene ends were 3 bases for V and 8 bases for J; bases not matched to a gene: 9. The PCR used 60 Vbeta and 13 Jbeta primers. TCRdb's copy holds only in-frame clones and misses some; the assay was immunoSEQ multiplex PCR. The repertoire holds about 90,000 clones, approximately 84% seen once, with 2% to 2.5% in the top ten. This clone was seen once. V is TRBV19 and J is TRBJ2-1, with TRBD2 matching 8 bases. This clonotype was sampled from a man aged 18 to 35 in good health and CMV-seronegative. Sequenced material: PBMCs. The CDR3 here is CASSMRSGSRDEQFF. The CDR3 DNA follows: TGTGCCAGTAGTATGAGAAGCGGGAGTCGCGATGAGCAGTTCTTC.